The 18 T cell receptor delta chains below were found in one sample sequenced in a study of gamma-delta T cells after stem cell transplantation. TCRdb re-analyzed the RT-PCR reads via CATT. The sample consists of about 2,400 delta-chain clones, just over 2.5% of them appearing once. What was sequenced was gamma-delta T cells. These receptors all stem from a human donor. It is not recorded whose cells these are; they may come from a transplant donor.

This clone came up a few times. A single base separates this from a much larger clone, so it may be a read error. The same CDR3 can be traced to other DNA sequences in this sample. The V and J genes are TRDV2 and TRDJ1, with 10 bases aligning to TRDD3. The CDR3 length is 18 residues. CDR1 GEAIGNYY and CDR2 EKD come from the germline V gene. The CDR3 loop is CACDTVVGDTRTGDKLIF. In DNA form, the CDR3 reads TGTGCCTGCGACACCGTGGTGGGGGATACCCGGACCGGCGATAAACTCATCTTT.

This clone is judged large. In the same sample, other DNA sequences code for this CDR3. CDR3 protein: CACDTPNSGGYQSSWDTRQMFF. In nucleotides, the CDR3 is TGTGCCTGTGACACTCCCAACTCTGGGGGATACCAAAGCTCCTGGGACACCCGACAGATGTTTTTC. The rearrangement joins TRDV2 to TRDJ3, with 11 bases matching TRDD3. Germline CDR1 is GEAIGNYY and CDR2 is EKD. The trim removed 1 base at V and 0 bases at J, leaving 13 bases unmatched. The CDR3 covers 22 residues.

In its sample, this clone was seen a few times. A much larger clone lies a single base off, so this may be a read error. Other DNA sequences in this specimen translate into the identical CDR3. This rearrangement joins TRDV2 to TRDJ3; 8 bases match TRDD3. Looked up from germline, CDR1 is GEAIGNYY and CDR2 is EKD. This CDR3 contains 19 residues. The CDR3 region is CACDVAWGTDSWDTRQMFF. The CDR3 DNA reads TGCGCCTGTGACGTTGCCTGGGGGACCGACTCCTGGGACACCCGACAGATGTTTTTC.

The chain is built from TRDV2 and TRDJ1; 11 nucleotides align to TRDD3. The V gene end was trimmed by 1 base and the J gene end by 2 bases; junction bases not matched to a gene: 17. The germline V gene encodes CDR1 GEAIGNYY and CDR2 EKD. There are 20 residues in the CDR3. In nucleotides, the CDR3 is TGTGCCTGTGACACTGTGGGTGCTGGGGGATACCGAGGGAGTACCGATAAACTCATCTTT. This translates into CACDTVGAGGYRGSTDKLIF.

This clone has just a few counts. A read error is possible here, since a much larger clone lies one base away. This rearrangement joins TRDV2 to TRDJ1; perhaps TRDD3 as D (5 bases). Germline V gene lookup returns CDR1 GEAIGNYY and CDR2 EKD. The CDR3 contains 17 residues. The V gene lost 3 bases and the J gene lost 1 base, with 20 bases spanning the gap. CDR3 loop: CACDPIRGQVRTDKLIF. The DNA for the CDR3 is TGTGCCTGTGACCCTATACGGGGCCAAGTCCGCACCGATAAACTCATCTTT.

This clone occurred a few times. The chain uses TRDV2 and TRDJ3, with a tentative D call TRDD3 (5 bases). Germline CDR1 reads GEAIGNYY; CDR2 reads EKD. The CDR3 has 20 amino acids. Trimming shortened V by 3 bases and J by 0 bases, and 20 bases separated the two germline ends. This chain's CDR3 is CACDSTRGGVVSWDTRQMFF. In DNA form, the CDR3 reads TGTGCCTGTGACTCCACTCGAGGTGGGGTTGTCTCCTGGGACACCCGACAGATGTTTTTC.

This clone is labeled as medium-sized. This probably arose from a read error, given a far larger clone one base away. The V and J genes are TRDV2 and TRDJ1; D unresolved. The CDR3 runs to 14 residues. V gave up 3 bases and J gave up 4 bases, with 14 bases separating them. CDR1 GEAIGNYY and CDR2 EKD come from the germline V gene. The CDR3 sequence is CACDPLPARDKLIF. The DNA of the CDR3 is TGTGCCTGTGACCCGCTACCGGCCCGCGATAAACTCATCTTT.

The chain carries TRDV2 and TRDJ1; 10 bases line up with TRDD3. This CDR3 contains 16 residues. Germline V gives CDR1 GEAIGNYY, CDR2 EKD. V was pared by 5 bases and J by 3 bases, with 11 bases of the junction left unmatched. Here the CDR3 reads CACVHLLGDIADKLIF. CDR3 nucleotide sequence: TGTGCCTGTGTCCATCTCCTGGGGGATATTGCCGATAAACTCATCTTT.

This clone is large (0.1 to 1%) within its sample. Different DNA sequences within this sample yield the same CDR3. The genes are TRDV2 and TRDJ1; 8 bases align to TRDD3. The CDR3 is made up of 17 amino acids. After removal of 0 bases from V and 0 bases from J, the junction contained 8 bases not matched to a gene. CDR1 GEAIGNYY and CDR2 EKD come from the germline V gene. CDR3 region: CACDTLLGDAYTDKLIF. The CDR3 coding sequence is TGTGCCTGTGACACCCTGTTGGGGGATGCATACACCGATAAACTCATCTTT.

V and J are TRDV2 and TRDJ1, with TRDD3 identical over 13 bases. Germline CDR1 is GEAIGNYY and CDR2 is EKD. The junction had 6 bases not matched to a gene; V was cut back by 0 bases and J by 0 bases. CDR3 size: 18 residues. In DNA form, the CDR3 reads TGTGCCTGTGACACCCTACTGGGGGATACGCCTTACACCGATAAACTCATCTTT. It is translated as CACDTLLGDTPYTDKLIF.

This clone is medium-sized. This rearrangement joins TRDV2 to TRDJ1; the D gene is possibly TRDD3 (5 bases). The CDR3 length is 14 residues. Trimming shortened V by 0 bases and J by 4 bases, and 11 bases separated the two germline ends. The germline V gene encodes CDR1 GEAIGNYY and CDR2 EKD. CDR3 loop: CACDTVGDYDKLIF. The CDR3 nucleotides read TGTGCCTGTGACACCGTCGGGGACTACGATAAACTCATCTTT.

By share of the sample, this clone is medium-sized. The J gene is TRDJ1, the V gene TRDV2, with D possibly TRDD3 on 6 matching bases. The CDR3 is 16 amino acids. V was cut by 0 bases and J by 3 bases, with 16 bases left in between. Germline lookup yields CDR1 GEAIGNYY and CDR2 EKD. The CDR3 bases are TGTGCCTGTGACACCGTGGGGGGACCCGGGGCCGATAAACTCATCTTT. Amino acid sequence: CACDTVGGPGADKLIF.

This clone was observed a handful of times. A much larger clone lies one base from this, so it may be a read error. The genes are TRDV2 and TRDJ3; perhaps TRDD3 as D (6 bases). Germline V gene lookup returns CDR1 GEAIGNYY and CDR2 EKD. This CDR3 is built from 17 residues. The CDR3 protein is CACDTVLGSWDPRQMFF. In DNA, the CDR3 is TGTGCCTGTGACACCGTTCTGGGGTCCTGGGACCCCCGACAGATGTTTTTC.

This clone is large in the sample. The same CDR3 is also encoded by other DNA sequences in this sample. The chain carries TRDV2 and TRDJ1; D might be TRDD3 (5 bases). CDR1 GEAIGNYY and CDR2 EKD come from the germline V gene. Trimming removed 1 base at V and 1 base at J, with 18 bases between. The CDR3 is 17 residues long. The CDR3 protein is CACDTLMTTGRTDKLIF. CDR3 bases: TGTGCCTGTGACACTCTCATGACGACTGGCCGCACCGATAAACTCATCTTT.

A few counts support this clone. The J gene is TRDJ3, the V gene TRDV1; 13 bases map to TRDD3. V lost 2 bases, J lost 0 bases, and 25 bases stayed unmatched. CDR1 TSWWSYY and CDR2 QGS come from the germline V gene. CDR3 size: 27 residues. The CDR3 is CALGERSLLTGYWGIRESSWDTRQMFF. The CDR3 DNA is TGTGCTCTTGGGGAAAGGTCTCTCCTTACGGGGTACTGGGGGATACGCGAGAGCTCCTGGGACACCCGACAGATGTTTTTC.

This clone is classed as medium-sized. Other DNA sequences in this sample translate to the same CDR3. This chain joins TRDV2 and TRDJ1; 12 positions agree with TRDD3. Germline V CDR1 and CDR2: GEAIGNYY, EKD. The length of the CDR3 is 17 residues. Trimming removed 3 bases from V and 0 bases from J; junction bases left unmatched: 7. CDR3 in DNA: TGTGCCTGTGACGCGGTTACTGGGGGATACCACACCGATAAACTCATCTTT. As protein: CACDAVTGGYHTDKLIF.

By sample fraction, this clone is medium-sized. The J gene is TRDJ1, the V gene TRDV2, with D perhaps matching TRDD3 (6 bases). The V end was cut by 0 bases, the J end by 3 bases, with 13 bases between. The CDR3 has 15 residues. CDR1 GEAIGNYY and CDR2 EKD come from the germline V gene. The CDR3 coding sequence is TGTGCCTGTGACACCGTAGGGATAGAGGCCGATAAACTCATCTTT. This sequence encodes CACDTVGIEADKLIF.

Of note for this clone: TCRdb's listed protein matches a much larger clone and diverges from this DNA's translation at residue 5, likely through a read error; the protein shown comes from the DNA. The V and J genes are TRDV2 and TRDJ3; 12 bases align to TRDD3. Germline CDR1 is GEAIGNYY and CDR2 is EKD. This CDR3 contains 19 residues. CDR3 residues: CACDPILGDTSWDTRQMFF. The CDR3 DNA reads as TGCGCCTGTGACCCGATACTGGGGGATACCTCCTGGGACACCCGACAGATGTTTTTC.